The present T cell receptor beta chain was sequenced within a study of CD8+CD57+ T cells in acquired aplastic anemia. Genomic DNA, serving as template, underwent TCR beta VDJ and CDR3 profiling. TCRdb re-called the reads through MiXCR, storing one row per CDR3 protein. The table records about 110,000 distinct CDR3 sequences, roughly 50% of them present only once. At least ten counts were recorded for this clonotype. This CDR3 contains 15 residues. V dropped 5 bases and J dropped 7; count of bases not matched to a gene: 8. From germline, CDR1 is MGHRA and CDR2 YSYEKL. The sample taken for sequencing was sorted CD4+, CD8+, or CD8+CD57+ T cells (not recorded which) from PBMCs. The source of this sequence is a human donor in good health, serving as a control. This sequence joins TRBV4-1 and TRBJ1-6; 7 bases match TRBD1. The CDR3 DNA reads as TGCGCCAGCAGCGAGGAAGGGACAGCCAATTCACCCCTCCACTTT. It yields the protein CASSEEGTANSPLHF.